These 11 T cell receptor beta chains originate from one sample sequenced in a study of regulatory T cells in long-lasting Graves disease. The time point denotes: persistent/refractory GD, antithyroid drugs over 5 years with positive TRAb. The TCR library was prepared using RNA isolated from PBMCs. Investigators prepared the TCR beta libraries by applying iRepertoire HTBI primers and Arm-PCR of CDR3 regions. One entry per CDR3 protein results from TCRdb running MiXCR on the multiplex PCR reads. The table has roughly 500,000 distinct CDR3 sequences, 20% to 25% seen once. The specimen was peripheral blood mononuclear cells (PBMCs), collected when the disease was refractory, from a patient treated with antithyroid drugs. The receptors stem from a female donor with Graves disease.

The table lists this clonotype with many counts. This chain links TRBV28 with TRBJ1-4; D possibly corresponds to TRBD1 (5 bases). The CDR3 runs 13 residues. Germline CDR1 and CDR2: MDHEN and SYDVKM. V lost 6 bases and J 2 bases, leaving 7 bases between the germline ends. The chain's CDR3 is CASREGTNEKLFF. CDR3 coding DNA: TGTGCCAGCAGGGAGGGGACTAATGAAAAACTGTTTTTT.

The chain combines TRBV4-1 with TRBJ1-1, with 8 bases matching TRBD1. With V trimmed by 1 base and J by 4 bases, 17 bases remained unmatched. Germline V gene sequence: CDR1 MGHRA, CDR2 YSYEKL. The CDR3 spans 19 residues. DNA for the CDR3: TGCGCCAGCAGCCAAGGTAGACAGGGGATGACGACTGTTGCCACTGAAGCTTTCTTT. Protein product: CASSQGRQGMTTVATEAFF.

The CDR3 DNA follows: TGTGCCAGCAGCTTGATGGGACAGATTAATCAGCCCCAGCATTTT. Translation gives CASSLMGQINQPQHF. V usage is TRBV7-3 and J usage is TRBJ1-5; 7 bases are a match to TRBD1. The CDR3 is 15 residues long. Germline assignment: CDR1 SGHTA and CDR2 FQGTGA. The V and J ends lost 3 bases and 4 bases, in that order; junction bases with no gene match: 6.

This clonotype was seen many times. The chain joins TRBV2 to TRBJ2-5; weak D call: TRBD1 (5 bases). V was pared by 5 bases and J by 14 bases, with 18 bases between. This CDR3 has 12 amino acids. Germline V CDR1 and CDR2: SNHLY, FYNNEI. CDR3 bases: TGTGCCAGCAGTTACTCGGACCAGGGTGGATACTTC. Protein sequence: CASSYSDQGGYF.

The chain recombines TRBV5-5 with TRBJ1-1, with TRBD1 matching 7 bases. Germline V CDR1 and CDR2: SGHKS, YYEKEE (reference sequence). The CDR3 has 11 amino acids. With 4 bases clipped from V and 10 bases from J, the junction kept 4 bases outside the gene matches. The CDR3 loop is CASSLDRVAFF. The DNA of the CDR3 is TGTGCCAGCAGCCTAGACAGGGTAGCTTTCTTT.

This clonotype was seen many times. The rearrangement links TRBV7-2 to TRBJ2-5; 9 nucleotides agree with TRBD1. The CDR3 runs to 15 residues. Losses at the gene ends were 5 bases for V and 4 bases for J; bases not matched to a gene: 8. Germline V gives CDR1 SGHTA, CDR2 FQGNSA. This CDR3 reads CASSPGQGRGETQYF. Here the CDR3 DNA reads TGTGCCAGCAGCCCAGGACAGGGGAGAGGAGAGACCCAGTACTTC.

The J gene is TRBJ2-7, the V gene TRBV29-1, with TRBD1 as a possible D gene (5 bases). Between the trimmed V and J ends, which lost 1 base and 0 bases, there was a span of 13 bases. Germline CDR1 reads SQVTM; CDR2 reads ANQGSEA. The CDR3 contains 15 residues. The CDR3 spells CSVEVDSESSYEQYF. In DNA, the CDR3 is TGCAGCGTTGAAGTTGACAGCGAGAGCTCCTACGAGCAGTACTTC.

Worth noting for this clonotype: Sequence at one end of the junction differs from germline and may be a read error. The chain couples TRBV24-1 to TRBJ1-4, with TRBD1 matching over 9 bases. The CDR3 is 15 amino acids. Per germline, CDR1 KGHDR and CDR2 SFDVKD. The CDR3 sequence: CATSDTRTGEEKLLF. As DNA, the CDR3 is TGTGCCACCAGTGACACCCGGACAGGGGAAGAAAAACTGCTTTTT.

This clonotype was seen only a few times. This rearrangement joins TRBV6-1 to TRBJ2-7; 7 nucleotides line up with TRBD1. CDR1 MNHNS and CDR2 SASEGT come from the germline V gene. This CDR3 is built from 13 residues. V shed 6 bases, J shed 2 bases, and the junction held 4 bases outside the gene matches. The CDR3 is CASRGTAAYEQYF. The CDR3 nucleotides read TGTGCCAGCAGGGGGACAGCCGCCTACGAGCAGTACTTC.

The rearrangement uses TRBV20-1 and TRBJ1-6, with 7 bases lining up with TRBD1. The CDR3 extends over 16 amino acids. Germline V gene data show CDR1 as DFQATT and CDR2 as SNEGSKA (reference sequence). The trim removed 0 bases at V and 7 bases at J, leaving 9 bases unmatched. The CDR3, as DNA: TGCAGTGCTAGAGATAGGAAACAGGGGAGCAATTCACCCCTCCACTTT. Residues: CSARDRKQGSNSPLHF.

This clonotype was seen at least ten times. The V gene is TRBV5-1, the J gene TRBJ1-1; perhaps TRBD1 as D (5 bases). The V end lost 4 bases, the J end lost 1 base, and 11 bases lay between the germline ends. In germline, CDR1 is SGHRS, CDR2 YFSETQ. The CDR3 is 14 residues long. The CDR3 nucleotides are TGCGCCAGCAGCATAACAGGAACGAACACTGAAGCTTTCTTT. This translates into CASSITGTNTEAFF.